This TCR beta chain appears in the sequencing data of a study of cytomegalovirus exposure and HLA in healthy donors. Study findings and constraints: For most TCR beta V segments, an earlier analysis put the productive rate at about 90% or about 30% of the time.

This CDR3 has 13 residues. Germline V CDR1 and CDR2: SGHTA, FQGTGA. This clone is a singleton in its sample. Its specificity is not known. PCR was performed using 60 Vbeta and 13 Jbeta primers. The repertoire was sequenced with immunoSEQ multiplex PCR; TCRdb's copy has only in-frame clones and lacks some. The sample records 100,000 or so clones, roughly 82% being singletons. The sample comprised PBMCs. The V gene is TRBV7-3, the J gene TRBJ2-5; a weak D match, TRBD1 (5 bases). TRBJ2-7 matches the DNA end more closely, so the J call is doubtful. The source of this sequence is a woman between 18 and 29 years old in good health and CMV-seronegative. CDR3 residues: CASSPRGSYEQYF. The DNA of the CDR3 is TGTGCCAGCAGCCCTAGGGGATCCTACGAGCAGTACTTC.